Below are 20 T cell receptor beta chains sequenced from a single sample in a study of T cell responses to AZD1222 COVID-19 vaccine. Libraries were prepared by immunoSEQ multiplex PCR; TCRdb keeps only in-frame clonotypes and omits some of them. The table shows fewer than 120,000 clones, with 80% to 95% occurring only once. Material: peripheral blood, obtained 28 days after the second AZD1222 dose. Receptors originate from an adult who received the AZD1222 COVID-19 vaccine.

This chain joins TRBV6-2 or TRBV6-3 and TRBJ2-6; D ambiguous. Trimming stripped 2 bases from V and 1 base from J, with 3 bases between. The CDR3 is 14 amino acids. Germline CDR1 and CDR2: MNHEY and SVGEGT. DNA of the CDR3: TGTGCCAGCAGTTACCTGTCTGGGGCCAACGTCCTGACTTTC. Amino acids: CASSYLSGANVLTF.

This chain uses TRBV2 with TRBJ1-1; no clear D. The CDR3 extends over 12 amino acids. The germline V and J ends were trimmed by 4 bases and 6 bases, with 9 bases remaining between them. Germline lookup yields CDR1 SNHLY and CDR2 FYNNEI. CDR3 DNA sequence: TGTGCCAGCAGTGGTCGGGCCGCTGAAGCTTTCTTT. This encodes CASSGRAAEAFF.

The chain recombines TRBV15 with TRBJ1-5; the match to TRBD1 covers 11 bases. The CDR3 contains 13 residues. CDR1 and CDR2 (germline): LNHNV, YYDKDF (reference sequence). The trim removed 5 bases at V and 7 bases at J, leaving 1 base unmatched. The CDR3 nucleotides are TGTGCCACCAGCGGGACAGGGGGACAGCCCCAGCATTTT. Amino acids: CATSGTGGQPQHF.

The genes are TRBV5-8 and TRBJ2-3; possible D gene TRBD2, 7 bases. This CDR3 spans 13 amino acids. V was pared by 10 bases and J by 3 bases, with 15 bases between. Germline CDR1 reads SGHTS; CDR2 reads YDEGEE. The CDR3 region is CARPGGRTDTQYF. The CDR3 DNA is TGTGCCCGCCCGGGGGGCAGGACAGATACGCAGTATTTT.

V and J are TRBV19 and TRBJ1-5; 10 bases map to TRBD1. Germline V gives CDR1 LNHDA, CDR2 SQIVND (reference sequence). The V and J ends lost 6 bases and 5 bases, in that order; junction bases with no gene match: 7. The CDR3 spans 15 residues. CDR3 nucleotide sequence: TGTGCCAGTAGCATGGACAGGGGGATCGATCAGCCCCAGCATTTT. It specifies CASSMDRGIDQPQHF.

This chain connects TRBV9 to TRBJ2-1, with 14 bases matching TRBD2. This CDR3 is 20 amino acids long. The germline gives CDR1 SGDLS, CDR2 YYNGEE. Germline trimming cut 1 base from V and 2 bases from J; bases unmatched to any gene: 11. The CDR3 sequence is CASSVSVPGLAGETYNEQFF. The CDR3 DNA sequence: TGTGCCAGCAGCGTAAGCGTGCCGGGACTAGCGGGGGAAACCTACAATGAGCAGTTCTTC.

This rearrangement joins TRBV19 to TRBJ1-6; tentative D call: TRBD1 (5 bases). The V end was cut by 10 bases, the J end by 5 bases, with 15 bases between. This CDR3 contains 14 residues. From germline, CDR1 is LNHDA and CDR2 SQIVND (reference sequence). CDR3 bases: TGTGCCACCAAGGAACAGGAGAATAATTCACCCCTCCACTTT. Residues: CATKEQENNSPLHF.

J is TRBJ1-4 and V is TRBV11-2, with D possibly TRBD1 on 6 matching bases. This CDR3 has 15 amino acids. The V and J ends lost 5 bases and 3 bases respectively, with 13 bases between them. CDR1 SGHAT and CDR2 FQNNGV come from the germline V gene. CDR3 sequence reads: CASSRPRGANEKLFF. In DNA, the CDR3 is TGTGCCAGCAGCCGACCCAGGGGTGCTAATGAAAAACTGTTTTTT. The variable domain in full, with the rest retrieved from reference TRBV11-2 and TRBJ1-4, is EAGVAQSPRYKIIEKRQSVAFWCNPISGHATLYWYQQILGQGPKLLIQFQNNGVVDDSQLPKDRFSAERLKGVDSTLKIQPAKLEDSAVYLCASSRPRGANEKLFFGSGTQLSVL.

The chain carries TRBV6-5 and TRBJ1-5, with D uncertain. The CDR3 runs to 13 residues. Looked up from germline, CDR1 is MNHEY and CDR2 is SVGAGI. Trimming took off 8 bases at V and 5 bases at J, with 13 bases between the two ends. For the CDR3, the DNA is TGTGCCAGCGGATCGGGGAACCATCAGCCCCAGCATTTT. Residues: CASGSGNHQPQHF.

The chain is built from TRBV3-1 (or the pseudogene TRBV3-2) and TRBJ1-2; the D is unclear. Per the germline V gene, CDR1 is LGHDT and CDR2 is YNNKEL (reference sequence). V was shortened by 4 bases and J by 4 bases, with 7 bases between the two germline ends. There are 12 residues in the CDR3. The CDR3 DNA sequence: TGTGCCAGCAGCCGGCGAAGCTATGGCTACACCTTC. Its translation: CASSRRSYGYTF.

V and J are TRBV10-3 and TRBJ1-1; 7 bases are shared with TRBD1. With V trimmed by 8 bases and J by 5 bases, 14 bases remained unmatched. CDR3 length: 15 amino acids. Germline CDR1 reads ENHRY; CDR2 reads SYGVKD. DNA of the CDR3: TGTGCCATCCGCTCCCCCGACAGGGTCAATACTGAAGCTTTCTTT. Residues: CAIRSPDRVNTEAFF.

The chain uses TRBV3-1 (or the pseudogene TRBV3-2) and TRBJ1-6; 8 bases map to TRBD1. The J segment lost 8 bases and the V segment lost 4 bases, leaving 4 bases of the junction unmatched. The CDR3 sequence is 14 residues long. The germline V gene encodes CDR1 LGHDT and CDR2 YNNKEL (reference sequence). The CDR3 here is CASSPGQGYSPLHF. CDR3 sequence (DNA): TGTGCCAGCAGCCCTGGACAGGGTTATTCACCCCTCCACTTT.

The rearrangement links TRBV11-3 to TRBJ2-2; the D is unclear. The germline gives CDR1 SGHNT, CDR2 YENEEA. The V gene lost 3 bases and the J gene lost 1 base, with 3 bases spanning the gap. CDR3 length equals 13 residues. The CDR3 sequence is CASSLVNTGELFF. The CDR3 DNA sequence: TGTGCCAGCAGCTTGGTGAACACCGGGGAGCTGTTTTTT.

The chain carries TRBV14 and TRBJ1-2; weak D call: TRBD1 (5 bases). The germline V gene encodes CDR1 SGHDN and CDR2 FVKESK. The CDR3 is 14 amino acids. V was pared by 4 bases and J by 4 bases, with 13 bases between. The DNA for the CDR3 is TGTGCCAGCAGCCGAGCAGGGCGGAGCTATGGCTACACCTTC. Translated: CASSRAGRSYGYTF. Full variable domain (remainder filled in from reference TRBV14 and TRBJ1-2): EAGVTQFPSHSVIEKGQTVTLRCDPISGHDNLYWYRRVMGKEIKFLLHFVKESKQDESGMPNNRFLAERTGGTYSTLKVQPAELEDSGVYFCASSRAGRSYGYTFGSGTRLTVV.

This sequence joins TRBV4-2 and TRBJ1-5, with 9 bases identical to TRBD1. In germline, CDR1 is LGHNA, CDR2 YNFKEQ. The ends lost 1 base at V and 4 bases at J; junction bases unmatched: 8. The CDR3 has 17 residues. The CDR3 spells CASSQGQGGGHNQPQHF. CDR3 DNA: TGTGCCAGCAGCCAAGGACAGGGGGGCGGTCATAATCAGCCCCAGCATTTT.

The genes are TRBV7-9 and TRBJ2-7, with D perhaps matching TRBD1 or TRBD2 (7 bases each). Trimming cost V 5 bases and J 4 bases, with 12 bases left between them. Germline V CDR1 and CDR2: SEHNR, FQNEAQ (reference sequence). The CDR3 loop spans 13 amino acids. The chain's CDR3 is CASSAGDSYEQYF. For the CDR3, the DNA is TGTGCCAGCAGCGCGGGGGACAGTTACGAGCAGTACTTC.

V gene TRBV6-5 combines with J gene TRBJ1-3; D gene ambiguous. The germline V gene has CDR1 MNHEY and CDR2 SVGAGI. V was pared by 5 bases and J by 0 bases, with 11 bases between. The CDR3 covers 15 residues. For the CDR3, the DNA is TGTGCCAGCAGTAGAACAGTAAGCTCTGGAAACACCATATATTTT. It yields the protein CASSRTVSSGNTIYF.

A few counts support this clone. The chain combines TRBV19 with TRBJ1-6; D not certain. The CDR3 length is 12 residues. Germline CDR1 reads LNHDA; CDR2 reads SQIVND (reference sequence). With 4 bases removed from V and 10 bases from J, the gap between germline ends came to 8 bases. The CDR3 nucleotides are TGTGCCAGTAGTACCCCCGGGTCACCCCTCCACTTT. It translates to CASSTPGSPLHF.

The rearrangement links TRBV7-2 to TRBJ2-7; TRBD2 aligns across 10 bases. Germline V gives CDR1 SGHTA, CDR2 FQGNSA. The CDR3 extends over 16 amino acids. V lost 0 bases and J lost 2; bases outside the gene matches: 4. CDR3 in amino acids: CASSLATSGFPYEQYF. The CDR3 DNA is TGTGCCAGCAGCTTAGCGACTAGCGGGTTTCCCTACGAGCAGTACTTC. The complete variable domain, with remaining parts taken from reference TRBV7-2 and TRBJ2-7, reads GAGVSQSPSNKVTEKGKDVELRCDPISGHTALYWYRQSLGQGLEFLIYFQGNSAPDKSGLPSDRFSAERTGGSVSTLTIQRTQQEDSAVYLCASSLATSGFPYEQYFGPGTRLTVT.

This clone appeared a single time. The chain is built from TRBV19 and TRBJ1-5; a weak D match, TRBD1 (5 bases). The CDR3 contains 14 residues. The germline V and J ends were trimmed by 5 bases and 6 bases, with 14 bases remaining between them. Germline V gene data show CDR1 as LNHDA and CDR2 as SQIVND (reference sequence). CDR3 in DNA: TGTGCCAGTAGTGTAGGGGCTGTGGGTCAGCCCCAGCATTTT. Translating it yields CASSVGAVGQPQHF.